The entry below describes one T cell receptor beta chain. This specimen belongs to a study of blood T cell repertoires in COVID-19. CDR3 size: 13 residues. Germline values: CDR1 LGHNT, CDR2 FRNRAP. Trimming cost V 5 bases and J 13 bases; bases outside gene matches: 13. TCRdb's copy holds only in-frame clones and misses some; the assay was immunoSEQ multiplex PCR. The table shows under 200,000 clones, with about 85% occurring only once. Sequenced sample: peripheral blood. The rearrangement uses TRBV12-5 and TRBJ1-2, with TRBD1 identical over 7 bases. This TCR was sampled from a woman of 80 years or more with acute or convalescent COVID-19. The DNA of the CDR3 is TGTGCTAGTGGTAACCGTTGGGACAGTCGGGGCACCTTC. Translated, it gives CASGNRWDSRGTF.